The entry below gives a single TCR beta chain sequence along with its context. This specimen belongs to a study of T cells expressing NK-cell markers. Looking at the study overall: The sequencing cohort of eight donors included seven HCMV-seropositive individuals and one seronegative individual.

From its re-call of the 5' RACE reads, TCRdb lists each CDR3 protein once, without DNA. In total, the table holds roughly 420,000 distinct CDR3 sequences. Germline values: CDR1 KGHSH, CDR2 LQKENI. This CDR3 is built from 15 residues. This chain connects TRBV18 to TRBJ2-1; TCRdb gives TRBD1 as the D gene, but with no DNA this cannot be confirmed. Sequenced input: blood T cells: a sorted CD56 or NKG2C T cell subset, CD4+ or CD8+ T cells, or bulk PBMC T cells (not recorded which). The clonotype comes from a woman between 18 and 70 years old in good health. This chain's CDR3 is CASSPPPGVYNEQFF.